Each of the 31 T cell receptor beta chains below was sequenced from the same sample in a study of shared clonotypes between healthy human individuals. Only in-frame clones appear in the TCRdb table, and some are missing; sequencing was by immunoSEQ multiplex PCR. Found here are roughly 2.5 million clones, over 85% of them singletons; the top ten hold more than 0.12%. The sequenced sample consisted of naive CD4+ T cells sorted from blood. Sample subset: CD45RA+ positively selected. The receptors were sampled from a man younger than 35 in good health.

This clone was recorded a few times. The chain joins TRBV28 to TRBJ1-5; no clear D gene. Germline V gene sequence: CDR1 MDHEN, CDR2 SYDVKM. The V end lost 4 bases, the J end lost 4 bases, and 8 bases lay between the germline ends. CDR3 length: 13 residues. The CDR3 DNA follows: TGTGCCAGCAGTTCGGCGATAAATCAGCCCCAGCATTTT. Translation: CASSSAINQPQHF.

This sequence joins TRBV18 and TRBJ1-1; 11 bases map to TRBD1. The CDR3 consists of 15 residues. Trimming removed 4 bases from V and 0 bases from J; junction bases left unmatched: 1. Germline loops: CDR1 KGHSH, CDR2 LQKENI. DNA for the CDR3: TGTGCCAGCTCACAGGGACAGGGGGTGAACACTGAAGCTTTCTTT. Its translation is CASSQGQGVNTEAFF. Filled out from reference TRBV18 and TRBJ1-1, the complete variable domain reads NAGVMQNPRHLVRRRGQEARLRCSPMKGHSHVYWYRQLPEEGLKFMVYLQKENIIDESGMPKERFSAEFPKEGPSILRIQQVVRGDSAAYFCASSQGQGVNTEAFFGQGTRLTVV.

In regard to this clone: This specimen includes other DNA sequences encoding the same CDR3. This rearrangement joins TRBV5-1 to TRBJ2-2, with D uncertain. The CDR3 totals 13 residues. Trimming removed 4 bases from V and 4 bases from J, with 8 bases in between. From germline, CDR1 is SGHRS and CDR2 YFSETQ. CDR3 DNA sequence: TGCGCCAGCAGCCCTCTAGGCACCGGGGAGCTGTTTTTT. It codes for CASSPLGTGELFF.

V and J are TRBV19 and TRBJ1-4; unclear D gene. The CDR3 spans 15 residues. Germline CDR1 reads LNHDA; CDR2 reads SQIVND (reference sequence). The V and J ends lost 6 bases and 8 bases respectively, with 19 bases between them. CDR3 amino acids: CASSQNLGQREKLFF. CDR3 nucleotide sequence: TGTGCCAGTAGCCAGAATCTGGGTCAACGAGAAAAACTGTTTTTT. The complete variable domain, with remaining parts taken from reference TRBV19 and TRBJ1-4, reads DGGITQSPKYLFRKEGQNVTLSCEQNLNHDAMYWYRQDPGQGLRLIYYSQIVNDFQKGDIAEGYSVSREKKESFPLTVTSAQKNPTAFYLCASSQNLGQREKLFFGSGTQLSVL.

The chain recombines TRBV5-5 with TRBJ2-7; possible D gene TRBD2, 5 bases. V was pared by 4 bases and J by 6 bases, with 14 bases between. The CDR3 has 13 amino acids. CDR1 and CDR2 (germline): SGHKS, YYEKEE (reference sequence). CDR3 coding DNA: TGTGCCAGCAGCACCACTAGTTCCGTCGAGCAGTACTTC. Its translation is CASSTTSSVEQYF.

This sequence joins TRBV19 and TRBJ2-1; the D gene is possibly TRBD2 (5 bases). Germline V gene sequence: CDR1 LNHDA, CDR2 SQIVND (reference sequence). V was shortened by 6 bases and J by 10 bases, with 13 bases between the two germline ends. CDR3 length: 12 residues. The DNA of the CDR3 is TGTGCCAGTAGCGTACTAGGATACGAGCAGTTCTTC. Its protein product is CASSVLGYEQFF.

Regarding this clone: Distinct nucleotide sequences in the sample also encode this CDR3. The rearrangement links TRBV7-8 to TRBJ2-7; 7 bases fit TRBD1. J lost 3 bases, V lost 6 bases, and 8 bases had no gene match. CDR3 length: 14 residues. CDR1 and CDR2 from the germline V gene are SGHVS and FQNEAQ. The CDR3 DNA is TGTGCCAGCAGACCTAGACAGGGAAGCTACGAGCAGTACTTC. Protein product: CASRPRQGSYEQYF.

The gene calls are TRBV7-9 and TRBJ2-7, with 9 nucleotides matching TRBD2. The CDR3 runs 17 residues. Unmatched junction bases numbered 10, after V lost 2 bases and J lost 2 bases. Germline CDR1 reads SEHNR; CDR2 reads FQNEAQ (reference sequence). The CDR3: CASSLMAGTSRPYEQYF. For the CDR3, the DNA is TGTGCCAGCAGCTTAATGGCCGGGACTAGCAGACCCTACGAGCAGTACTTC.

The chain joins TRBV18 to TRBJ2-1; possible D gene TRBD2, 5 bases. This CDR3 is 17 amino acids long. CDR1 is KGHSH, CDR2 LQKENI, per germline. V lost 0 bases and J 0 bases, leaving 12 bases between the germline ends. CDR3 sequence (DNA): TGTGCCAGCTCACCACCGTTTTCGGGGAGCTCCTACAATGAGCAGTTCTTC. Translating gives CASSPPFSGSSYNEQFF.

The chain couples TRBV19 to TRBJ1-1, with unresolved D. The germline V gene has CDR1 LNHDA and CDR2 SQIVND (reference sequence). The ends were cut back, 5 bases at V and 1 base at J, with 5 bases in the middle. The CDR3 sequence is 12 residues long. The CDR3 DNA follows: TGTGCCAGTAGTGAGACGAACACTGAAGCTTTCTTT. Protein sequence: CASSETNTEAFF. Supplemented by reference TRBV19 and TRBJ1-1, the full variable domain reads DGGITQSPKYLFRKEGQNVTLSCEQNLNHDAMYWYRQDPGQGLRLIYYSQIVNDFQKGDIAEGYSVSREKKESFPLTVTSAQKNPTAFYLCASSETNTEAFFGQGTRLTVV.

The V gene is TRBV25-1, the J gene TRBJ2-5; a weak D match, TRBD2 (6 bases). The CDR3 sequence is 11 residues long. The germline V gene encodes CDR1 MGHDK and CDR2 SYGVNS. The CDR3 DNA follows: TGTGCGGGGGGTCATCAAGAGACCCAGTACTTC. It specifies CAGGHQETQYF.

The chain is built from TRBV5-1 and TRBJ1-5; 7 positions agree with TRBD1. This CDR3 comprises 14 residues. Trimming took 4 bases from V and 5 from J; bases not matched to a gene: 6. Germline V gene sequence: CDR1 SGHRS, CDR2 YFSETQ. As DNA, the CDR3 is TGCGCCAGCAGCCCGACAGGGATGGATCAGCCCCAGCATTTT. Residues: CASSPTGMDQPQHF. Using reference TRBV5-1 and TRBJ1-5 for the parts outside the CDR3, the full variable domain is KAGVTQTPRYLIKTRGQQVTLSCSPISGHRSVSWYQQTPGQGLQFLFEYFSETQRNKGNFPGRFSGRQFSNSRSEMNVSTLELGDSALYLCASSPTGMDQPQHFGDGTRLSIL.

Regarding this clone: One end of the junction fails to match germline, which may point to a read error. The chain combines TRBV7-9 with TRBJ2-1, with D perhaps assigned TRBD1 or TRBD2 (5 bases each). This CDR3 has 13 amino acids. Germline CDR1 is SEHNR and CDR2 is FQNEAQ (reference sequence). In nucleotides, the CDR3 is TGTGCCAGCAGCTCGCTAAAGGGGACCCTGCCCCTCTTC. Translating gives CASSSLKGTLPLF.

The CDR3 nucleotides are TGTGCCAGCAGCTTGGGGCCTAGCGAGGAGACCCAGTACTTC. Encoded protein: CASSLGPSEETQYF. The chain is built from TRBV5-4 and TRBJ2-5; TRBD2 is a possible D gene (6 bases). V shed 0 bases and J shed 5 bases, with 11 bases lying between them. Germline loops: CDR1 SGHNT, CDR2 YYREEE (reference sequence). The length of the CDR3 is 14 residues.

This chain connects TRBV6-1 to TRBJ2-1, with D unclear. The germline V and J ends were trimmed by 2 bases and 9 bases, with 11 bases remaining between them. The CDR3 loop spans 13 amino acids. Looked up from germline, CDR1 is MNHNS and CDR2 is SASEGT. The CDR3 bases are TGTGCCAGCAGTGAATTTATAACGGGTGAGCAGTTCTTC. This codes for CASSEFITGEQFF.

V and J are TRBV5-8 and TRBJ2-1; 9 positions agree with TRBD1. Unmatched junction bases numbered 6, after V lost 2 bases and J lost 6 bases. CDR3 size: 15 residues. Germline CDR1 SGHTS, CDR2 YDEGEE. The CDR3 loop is CASSFWGQGSNEQFF. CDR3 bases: TGTGCCAGCAGCTTTTGGGGACAGGGTTCCAATGAGCAGTTCTTC.

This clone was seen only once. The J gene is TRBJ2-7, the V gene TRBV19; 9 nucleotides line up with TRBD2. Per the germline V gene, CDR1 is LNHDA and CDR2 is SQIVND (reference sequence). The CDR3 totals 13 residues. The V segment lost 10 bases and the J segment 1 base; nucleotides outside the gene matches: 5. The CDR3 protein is CATRTSASYEQYF. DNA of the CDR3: TGTGCCACCAGGACTAGCGCGTCCTACGAGCAGTACTTC. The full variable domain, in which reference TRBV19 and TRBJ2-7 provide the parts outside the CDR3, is DGGITQSPKYLFRKEGQNVTLSCEQNLNHDAMYWYRQDPGQGLRLIYYSQIVNDFQKGDIAEGYSVSREKKESFPLTVTSAQKNPTAFYLCATRTSASYEQYFGPGTRLTVT.

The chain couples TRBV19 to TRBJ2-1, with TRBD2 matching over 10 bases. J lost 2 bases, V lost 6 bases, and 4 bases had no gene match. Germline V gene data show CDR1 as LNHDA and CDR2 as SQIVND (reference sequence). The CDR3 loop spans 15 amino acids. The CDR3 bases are TGTGCCAGTAGCCTGGGACTAGCGACCTACAATGAGCAGTTCTTC. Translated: CASSLGLATYNEQFF. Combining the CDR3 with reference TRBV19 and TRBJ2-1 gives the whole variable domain DGGITQSPKYLFRKEGQNVTLSCEQNLNHDAMYWYRQDPGQGLRLIYYSQIVNDFQKGDIAEGYSVSREKKESFPLTVTSAQKNPTAFYLCASSLGLATYNEQFFGPGTRLTVL.

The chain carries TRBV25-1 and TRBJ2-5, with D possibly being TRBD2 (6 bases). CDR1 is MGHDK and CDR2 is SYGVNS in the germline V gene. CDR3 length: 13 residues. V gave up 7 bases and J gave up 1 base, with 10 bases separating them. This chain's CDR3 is CASTEGGQETQYF. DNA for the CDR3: TGTGCCAGCACCGAGGGAGGCCAAGAGACCCAGTACTTC.

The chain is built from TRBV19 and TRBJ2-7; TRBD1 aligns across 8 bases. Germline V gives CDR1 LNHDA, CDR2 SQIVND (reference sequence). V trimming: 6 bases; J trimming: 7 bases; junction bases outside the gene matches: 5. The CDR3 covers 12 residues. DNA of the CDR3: TGTGCCAGTAGCCGACAGGGGAGGGAGCAGTACTTC. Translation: CASSRQGREQYF.

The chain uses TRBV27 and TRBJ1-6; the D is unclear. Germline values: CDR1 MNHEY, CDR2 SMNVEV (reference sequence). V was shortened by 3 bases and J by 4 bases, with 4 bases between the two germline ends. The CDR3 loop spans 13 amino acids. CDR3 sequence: CASSLLYNSPLHF. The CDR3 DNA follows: TGTGCCAGCAGTTTGCTGTATAATTCACCCCTCCACTTT.

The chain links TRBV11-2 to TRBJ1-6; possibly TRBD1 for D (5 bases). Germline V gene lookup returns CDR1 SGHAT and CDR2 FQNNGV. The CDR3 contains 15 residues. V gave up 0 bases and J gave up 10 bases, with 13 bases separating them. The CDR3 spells CASSLEQGFISPLHF. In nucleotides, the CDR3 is TGTGCCAGCAGCTTAGAGCAGGGCTTTATCTCACCCCTCCACTTT.

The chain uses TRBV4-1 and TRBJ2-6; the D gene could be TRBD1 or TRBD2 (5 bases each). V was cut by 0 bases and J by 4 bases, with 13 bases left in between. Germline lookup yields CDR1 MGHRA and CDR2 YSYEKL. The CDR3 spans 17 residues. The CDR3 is CASSQERSGPGANVLTF. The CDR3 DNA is TGCGCCAGCAGCCAAGAAAGGTCGGGGCCGGGGGCCAACGTCCTGACTTTC.

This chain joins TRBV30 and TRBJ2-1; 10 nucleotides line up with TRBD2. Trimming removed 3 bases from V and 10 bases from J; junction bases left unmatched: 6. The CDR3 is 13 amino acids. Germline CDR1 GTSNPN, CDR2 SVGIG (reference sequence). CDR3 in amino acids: CAWRLAGANEQFF. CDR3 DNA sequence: TGTGCCTGGAGGCTAGCGGGAGCCAACGAGCAGTTCTTC.

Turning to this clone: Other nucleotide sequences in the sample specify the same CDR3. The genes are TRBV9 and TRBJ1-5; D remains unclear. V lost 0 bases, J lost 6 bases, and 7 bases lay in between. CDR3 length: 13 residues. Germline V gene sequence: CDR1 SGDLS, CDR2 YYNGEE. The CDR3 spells CASSVEEGQPQHF. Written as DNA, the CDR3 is TGTGCCAGCAGCGTAGAAGAGGGTCAGCCCCAGCATTTT.

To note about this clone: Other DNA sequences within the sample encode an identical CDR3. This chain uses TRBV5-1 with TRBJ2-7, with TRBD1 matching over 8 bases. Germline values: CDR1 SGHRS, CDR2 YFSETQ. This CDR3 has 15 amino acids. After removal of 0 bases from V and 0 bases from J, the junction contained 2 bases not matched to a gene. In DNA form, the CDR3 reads TGCGCCAGCAGCTTGGATGGGACAGGCTCCTACGAGCAGTACTTC. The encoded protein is CASSLDGTGSYEQYF.

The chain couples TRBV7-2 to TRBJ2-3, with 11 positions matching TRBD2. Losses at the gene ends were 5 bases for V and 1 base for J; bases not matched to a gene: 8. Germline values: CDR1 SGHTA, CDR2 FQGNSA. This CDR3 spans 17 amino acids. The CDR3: CASSPHLLAGGTDTQYF. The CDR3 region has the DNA TGTGCCAGCAGCCCCCACCTACTAGCGGGGGGCACAGATACGCAGTATTTT. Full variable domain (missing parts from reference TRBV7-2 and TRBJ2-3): GAGVSQSPSNKVTEKGKDVELRCDPISGHTALYWYRQSLGQGLEFLIYFQGNSAPDKSGLPSDRFSAERTGGSVSTLTIQRTQQEDSAVYLCASSPHLLAGGTDTQYFGPGTRLTVL.

CDR3 nucleotide sequence: TGCGCCAGCAGCACCGGACTGGTCGCGGCAGATACGCAGTATTTT. Amino acid sequence: CASSTGLVAADTQYF. The V and J genes are TRBV5-1 and TRBJ2-3, with D possibly being TRBD2 (5 bases). Deletions cut 4 bases from V and 4 bases from J, with 16 bases between. This CDR3 has 15 residues. CDR1 and CDR2 (germline): SGHRS, YFSETQ.

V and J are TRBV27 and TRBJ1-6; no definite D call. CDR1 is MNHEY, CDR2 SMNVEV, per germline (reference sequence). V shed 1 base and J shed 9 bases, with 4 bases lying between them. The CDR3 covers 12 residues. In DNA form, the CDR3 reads TGTGCCAGCAGTTTATGGGGTTCACCCCTCCACTTT. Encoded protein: CASSLWGSPLHF.

CDR3 nucleotides: TGCGCCAGCAGTGCTCCGGGACAGGGGCGTAACGAGCAGTACTTC. This sequence encodes CASSAPGQGRNEQYF. This chain joins TRBV5-1 and TRBJ2-7; TRBD1 aligns across 10 bases. The CDR3 sequence is 15 residues long. Losses at the gene ends were 5 bases for V and 5 bases for J; bases not matched to a gene: 10. CDR1 and CDR2 from the germline V gene are SGHRS and YFSETQ.

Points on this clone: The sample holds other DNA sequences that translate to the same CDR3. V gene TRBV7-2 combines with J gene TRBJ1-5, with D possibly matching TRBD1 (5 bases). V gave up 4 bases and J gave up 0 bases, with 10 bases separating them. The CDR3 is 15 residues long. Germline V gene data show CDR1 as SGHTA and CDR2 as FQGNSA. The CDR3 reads CASSSTGYSNQPQHF. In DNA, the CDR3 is TGTGCCAGCAGCTCCACAGGATATAGCAATCAGCCCCAGCATTTT.